This record looks at one TCR beta chain sequence and its context. This specimen belongs to a study of identifying expanded T cells in peripheral blood. Produced via immunoSEQ multiplex PCR; TCRdb's table is partial and in-frame only. Among tens of thousands of clones listed, around 90% were seen once. The CDR3 extends over 14 amino acids. Trimming cost V 4 bases and J 4 bases, with 10 bases left between them. Germline V lookup: CDR1 KGHSH, CDR2 LQKENI. The sample taken for sequencing was blood. The clonotype comes from a person between 18 and 75 years old in good health. The chain is built from TRBV18 and TRBJ1-4; a weak D match, TRBD1 (5 bases). Here the CDR3 reads CASSQGRNNEKLFF. As DNA, the CDR3 is TGTGCCAGCTCACAGGGACGGAATAATGAAAAACTGTTTTTT.